The sequence of this TCR beta chain was determined in a study of beta chain features in type 1 diabetes. This clone has only a few counts. Its specificity is not known. The CDR3 consists of 15 residues. Germline V gives CDR1 MDHEN, CDR2 SYDVKM. V was trimmed by 6 bases and J by 1 base, leaving 13 bases between them. Study conclusions and caveats: Type 1 diabetes patients had moderately but significantly shorter TCRB CDR3s in all four CD4+ subsets.

Isolated RNA was reverse transcribed in full, so expressed TCRB transcripts were sequenced. The method was immunoSEQ multiplex PCR; TCRdb's version includes in-frame clones alone and lacks a portion of them. The table lists about 370,000 clones, over 8.5% of them singletons. This chain joins TRBV28 and TRBJ2-1; D assignment may be TRBD1 or TRBD2 (5 bases each). The sample comprised central memory CD4+ T cells from blood. This TCR came from a man younger than 45 with type 1 diabetes. CDR3 in amino acids: CASRLGTPSYNEQFF. CDR3 nucleotides: TGTGCCAGCAGACTCGGGACGCCTTCCTACAATGAGCAGTTCTTC.